Shown below are 30 T cell receptor beta chains from a single sample sequenced in a study of blood T cell repertoires in COVID-19. Clones were sequenced by immunoSEQ multiplex PCR, and TCRdb holds only the in-frame ones, with some missing. The repertoire holds 90,000 or so clones, under 90% seen once, with about 5% in the top ten. Source material: peripheral blood. The receptors originated from a man in his 60s with COVID-19, enrolled during active disease.

CDR3 in amino acids: CASSLSGAGNTIYF. The CDR3 DNA reads TGCGCCAGCAGCTTGTCGGGGGCTGGAAACACCATATATTTT. The chain links TRBV5-1 to TRBJ1-3; D is perhaps TRBD1 (5 bases). The CDR3 length is 14 residues. Germline CDR1 SGHRS, CDR2 YFSETQ. Between the trimmed V and J ends, which lost 1 base and 2 bases, there was a span of 7 bases.

V usage is TRBV5-4 and J usage is TRBJ2-2; D unclear. The germline gives CDR1 SGHNT, CDR2 YYREEE (reference sequence). This CDR3 contains 15 residues. V shed 4 bases and J shed 5 bases, with 15 bases lying between them. For the CDR3, the DNA is TGTGCCAGCAGCCACCCGGATCGGGTAACCGGGGAGCTGTTTTTT. As protein: CASSHPDRVTGELFF.

The chain joins TRBV12-3 or TRBV12-4 to TRBJ2-7; D not resolved. Trimming removed 5 bases from V and 4 bases from J, with 6 bases in between. The CDR3 length is 11 residues. In DNA form, the CDR3 reads TGTGCCAGCAGTCGCGAATACGAGCAGTACTTC. Translating it yields CASSREYEQYF.

The chain combines TRBV7-2 with TRBJ1-2; D remains unclear. V gave up 4 bases and J gave up 6 bases, with 15 bases separating them. The CDR3 is 14 residues long. CDR1 is SGHTA, CDR2 FQGNSA, per germline. This CDR3 is CASSSPTGGNGYTF. CDR3 nucleotides: TGTGCCAGCAGCTCACCTACCGGAGGGAATGGCTACACCTTC.

The chain combines TRBV7-3 with TRBJ2-1, with D perhaps TRBD2 (6 bases). The CDR3 consists of 14 residues. V lost 3 bases to trimming and J lost 6 bases, with 12 bases between them. Germline CDR1 is SGHTA and CDR2 is FQGTGA. The chain's CDR3 is CASSFSGIGNEQFF. The CDR3 DNA is TGTGCCAGCAGCTTTAGCGGAATCGGCAATGAGCAGTTCTTC.

This chain uses TRBV18 with TRBJ1-5, with D unresolved. The germline V gene encodes CDR1 KGHSH and CDR2 LQKENI. Trimming shortened V by 3 bases and J by 9 bases, and 12 bases separated the two germline ends. The CDR3 runs 13 residues. This chain's CDR3 is CASSPPSGGPQHF. CDR3 DNA sequence: TGTGCCAGCTCACCCCCCAGTGGTGGGCCCCAGCATTTT.

The J gene is TRBJ1-2, the V gene TRBV4-2; D call uncertain. V was pared by 4 bases and J by 0 bases, with 12 bases between. The CDR3 spans 15 residues. Germline V CDR1 and CDR2: LGHNA, YNFKEQ. This CDR3 reads CASSPYPIANYGYTF. In nucleotides, the CDR3 is TGTGCCAGCAGCCCGTACCCGATAGCTAACTATGGCTACACCTTC.

V usage is TRBV5-1 and J usage is TRBJ2-1; possible D gene TRBD2, 5 bases. With 2 bases removed from V and 0 bases from J, the gap between germline ends came to 12 bases. This CDR3 comprises 16 residues. CDR1 and CDR2 (germline): SGHRS, YFSETQ. The CDR3 is CASSFASRSSYNEQFF. CDR3 nucleotides: TGCGCCAGCAGCTTTGCTAGCAGGAGCTCCTACAATGAGCAGTTCTTC.

This clone was seen only a few times. This CDR3 is also generated by other DNA sequences in the sample. The rearrangement links TRBV5-1 to TRBJ1-2; the D is unclear. V lost 0 bases to trimming and J lost 1 base, with 4 bases between them. The germline V gene encodes CDR1 SGHRS and CDR2 YFSETQ. CDR3 size: 13 residues. The CDR3 DNA reads as TGCGCCAGCAGCTTGGATAGTAACTATGGCTACACCTTC. Translated: CASSLDSNYGYTF.

The J gene is TRBJ2-1, the V gene TRBV7-8; the match to TRBD1 covers 11 bases. V dropped 3 bases and J dropped 5; count of bases not matched to a gene: 0. The CDR3 consists of 14 residues. CDR1 and CDR2 (germline): SGHVS, FQNEAQ. The CDR3 region is CASSLGQGDNEQFF. The CDR3 DNA reads TGTGCCAGCAGCTTGGGACAGGGGGACAATGAGCAGTTCTTC.

The V call is TRBV12-3 or TRBV12-4, the J call TRBJ2-5; D is unresolved. Trimming pared 6 bases from V and 3 bases from J, leaving 11 bases between. The CDR3 loop spans 13 amino acids. The CDR3: CASRSEQKETQYF. As DNA, the CDR3 is TGTGCCAGCAGATCCGAACAGAAAGAGACCCAGTACTTC.

This chain connects TRBV2 to TRBJ1-2; TRBD1 is a possible D gene (5 bases). The germline V and J ends were trimmed by 4 bases and 4 bases, with 7 bases remaining between them. From germline, CDR1 is SNHLY and CDR2 FYNNEI. This CDR3 region has 12 residues. The CDR3 loop is CASSGGSYGYTF. CDR3 DNA sequence: TGTGCCAGCAGTGGGGGCAGCTATGGCTACACCTTC.

This sequence joins TRBV28 and TRBJ1-2; a weak D match, TRBD1 (5 bases). The CDR3 has 14 amino acids. The V and J ends lost 8 bases and 8 bases respectively, with 21 bases between them. Looked up from germline, CDR1 is MDHEN and CDR2 is SYDVKM. The CDR3 DNA follows: TGTGCCAGCTCAATAACAGGCTCGTCAGGAGGCTACACCTTC. This translates into CASSITGSSGGYTF.

With respect to this clone: A read error is likely, as this CDR3 ends without the conserved phenylalanine or tryptophan. The chain employs TRBV28 and TRBJ1-2; a possible D gene is TRBD1 (6 bases). This CDR3 has 14 amino acids. Trimming took off 8 bases at V and 0 bases at J, with 13 bases between the two ends. The germline CDR1 and CDR2 sequences are MDHEN and SYDVKM. The CDR3 here is CASLLGGANYGYTL. In DNA form, the CDR3 reads TGTGCCAGCCTCCTAGGGGGGGCTAACTATGGCTACACCCTC.

This chain connects TRBV6-1 to TRBJ2-2; 8 positions match TRBD2. The germline V gene has CDR1 MNHNS and CDR2 SASEGT. Trimming cost V 1 base and J 0 bases; bases outside gene matches: 10. CDR3 length: 19 residues. CDR3 region: CASSEVRREAITNTGELFF. DNA for the CDR3: TGTGCCAGCAGTGAAGTCAGGCGGGAGGCTATAACGAACACCGGGGAGCTGTTTTTT.

In DNA form, the CDR3 reads TGCGCCAGCAGCTCCGGGACAGGGGACGAAAAACTGTTTTTT. It codes for CASSSGTGDEKLFF. The J gene is TRBJ1-4, the V gene TRBV5-1, with TRBD1 identical over 10 bases. Germline assignment: CDR1 SGHRS and CDR2 YFSETQ. The V and J ends lost 3 bases and 8 bases, in that order; junction bases with no gene match: 4. The CDR3 contains 14 residues.

Details on this clone: The junction does not match germline at one end; this may be a read error. The chain has TRBV7-2 and TRBJ1-5; D is undetermined. The germline gives CDR1 SGHTA, CDR2 FQGNSA. The CDR3 length is 15 residues. The CDR3 DNA reads as TGTGCCAGCACCTTAGGCGGCGGGGGCAATCAGCCCCAGCATTTT. Its translation: CASTLGGGGNQPQHF.

V usage is TRBV19 and J usage is TRBJ2-7, with TRBD2 identical over 14 bases. This CDR3 region has 17 residues. Per the germline V gene, CDR1 is LNHDA and CDR2 is SQIVND (reference sequence). Trimming took 4 bases from V and 1 from J; bases not matched to a gene: 6. CDR3 amino acids: CASSTGTSGSWSYEQYF. DNA for the CDR3: TGTGCCAGTAGTACCGGGACTAGCGGGAGTTGGTCCTACGAGCAGTACTTC.

The V call is TRBV7-2, the J call TRBJ1-4; D not resolved. The CDR3 spans 14 residues. With 0 bases removed from V and 4 bases from J, the gap between germline ends came to 6 bases. Per germline, CDR1 SGHTA and CDR2 FQGNSA. The CDR3 loop is CASSLASGNEKLFF. Here the CDR3 DNA reads TGTGCCAGCAGCTTAGCCTCGGGTAATGAAAAACTGTTTTTT. Full variable domain (outside the CDR3, taken from reference TRBV7-2 and TRBJ1-4): GAGVSQSPSNKVTEKGKDVELRCDPISGHTALYWYRQSLGQGLEFLIYFQGNSAPDKSGLPSDRFSAERTGGSVSTLTIQRTQQEDSAVYLCASSLASGNEKLFFGSGTQLSVL.

V and J are TRBV7-9 and TRBJ2-7; maybe TRBD2 (5 bases). The CDR3 is 14 amino acids. Germline values: CDR1 SEHNR, CDR2 FQNEAQ (reference sequence). V was pared by 1 base and J by 3 bases, with 10 bases between. Written as DNA, the CDR3 is TGTGCCAGCAGCTTAGTAACGGGGTACTACGAGCAGTACTTC. It specifies CASSLVTGYYEQYF.

This clone has just a few counts. The gene calls are TRBV7-9 and TRBJ2-7; TRBD2 aligns across 9 bases. This CDR3 is 13 amino acids long. With V trimmed by 6 bases and J by 3 bases, 3 bases remained unmatched. Germline CDR1 and CDR2: SEHNR and FQNEAQ (reference sequence). CDR3 sequence: CASRPSGNYEQYF. The CDR3 bases are TGTGCCAGCAGGCCTAGCGGGAACTACGAGCAGTACTTC.

This clone was picked up a small number of times. This chain joins TRBV30 and TRBJ2-1, with TRBD1 identical over 8 bases. J was trimmed by 9 bases and V by 5 bases; bases with no gene match: 15. Per germline, CDR1 GTSNPN and CDR2 SVGIG (reference sequence). The length of the CDR3 is 15 residues. This CDR3 is CAWGQGRAGGFEQFF. The DNA of the CDR3 is TGTGCCTGGGGACAGGGAAGGGCCGGTGGTTTTGAGCAGTTCTTC.

The chain is built from TRBV24-1 and TRBJ2-5; 7 positions match TRBD1. Germline V lookup: CDR1 KGHDR, CDR2 SFDVKD. The CDR3 is 14 amino acids. Trimming removed 6 bases from V and 2 bases from J; junction bases left unmatched: 5. The CDR3, as DNA: TGTGCCACCAGTAAACCGGGACAGCAAGAGACCCAGTACTTC. Translated, it gives CATSKPGQQETQYF.

The CDR3 reads CASSQDPWREGLREQYF. The CDR3 region has the DNA TGTGCCAGCAGCCAAGATCCCTGGCGGGAGGGCCTAAGGGAGCAGTACTTC. V is TRBV14 and J is TRBJ2-7; 9 bases fit TRBD2. V dropped 0 bases and J dropped 7; count of bases not matched to a gene: 13. CDR3 length: 17 amino acids. Germline CDR1 reads SGHDN; CDR2 reads FVKESK.

A single count supports this clone. This sequence joins TRBV27 and TRBJ2-3; possibly TRBD2 for D (6 bases). Germline loops: CDR1 MNHEY, CDR2 SMNVEV (reference sequence). Trimming stripped 4 bases from V and 2 bases from J, with 19 bases between. This CDR3 contains 17 residues. CDR3 amino acids: CASSSKLASGLTDTQYF. Written as DNA, the CDR3 is TGTGCCAGCAGTTCCAAACTAGCCAGCGGGCTCACAGATACGCAGTATTTT.

The chain is built from TRBV6-1 and TRBJ2-7, with D perhaps TRBD2 (6 bases). CDR1 and CDR2 from the germline V gene are MNHNS and SASEGT. Trimming took off 1 base at V and 3 bases at J, with 10 bases between the two ends. The CDR3 runs to 14 residues. CDR3: CASSEGGGVYEQYF. As DNA, the CDR3 is TGTGCCAGCAGTGAAGGAGGAGGGGTCTACGAGCAGTACTTC.

DNA of the CDR3: TGTGCCAGCAGCGCCTTGGGGACAGAGGCCTACGAGCAGTACTTC. Its protein product is CASSALGTEAYEQYF. The genes are TRBV9 and TRBJ2-7, with 7 bases identical to TRBD1. The J segment lost 2 bases and the V segment lost 3 bases, leaving 8 bases of the junction unmatched. The length of the CDR3 is 15 residues. Germline V gene lookup returns CDR1 SGDLS and CDR2 YYNGEE. Supplemented by reference TRBV9 and TRBJ2-7, the full variable domain reads DSGVTQTPKHLITATGQRVTLRCSPRSGDLSVYWYQQSLDQGLQFLIQYYNGEERAKGNILERFSAQQFPDLHSELNLSSLELGDSALYFCASSALGTEAYEQYFGPGTRLTVT.

The sample holds one count of this clone. The chain couples TRBV7-2 to TRBJ1-3; D unclear. CDR3 size: 15 residues. Germline CDR1 and CDR2: SGHTA and FQGNSA. The germline V and J ends were trimmed by 7 bases and 0 bases, with 13 bases remaining between them. The CDR3 loop is CASTLVSLSGNTIYF. CDR3 bases: TGTGCCAGCACCCTAGTGAGTCTCTCTGGAAACACCATATATTTT.

This chain links TRBV28 with TRBJ1-5, with D possibly TRBD1 on 6 matching bases. Germline CDR1 MDHEN, CDR2 SYDVKM. Between the trimmed V and J ends, which lost 2 bases and 4 bases, there was a span of 12 bases. This CDR3 has 15 amino acids. CDR3 sequence reads: CASSLRGGVNQPQHF. The CDR3 region has the DNA TGTGCCAGCAGTTTAAGAGGGGGGGTGAATCAGCCCCAGCATTTT. The complete variable domain, with remaining parts taken from reference TRBV28 and TRBJ1-5, reads DVKVTQSSRYLVKRTGEKVFLECVQDMDHENMFWYRQDPGLGLRLIYFSYDVKMKEKGDIPEGYSVSREKKERFSLILESASTNQTSMYLCASSLRGGVNQPQHFGDGTRLSIL.

The chain couples TRBV14 to TRBJ1-2; unclear D gene. Germline V gene sequence: CDR1 SGHDN, CDR2 FVKESK. Deletions cut 2 bases from V and 4 bases from J, with 14 bases between. This CDR3 has 15 residues. This CDR3 reads CASSQREGSLYGYTF. The CDR3 DNA reads as TGTGCCAGCAGCCAAAGGGAGGGTTCCCTCTATGGCTACACCTTC.